The T cell receptor beta chain described here comes from a study of shared clonotypes between healthy human individuals. This was a deep-level run. Here immunoSEQ multiplex PCR was the method, and the copy in TCRdb shows in-frame clones only, minus some. This table has 1 million to 1.2 million clones, 60% to 80% appearing once. HIV-negative, healthy adults without recent acute infections or vaccinations were the donors. The CD4+ fraction was divided into a CD45RA+ naive subset and a CD45RA-negative memory subset. On this clone: Its antigen is unknown.

Study results and caveats: Tissue TCR repertoires likely differ from these blood-only repertoires.

Germline V gene sequence: CDR1 MDHEN, CDR2 SYDVKM. The CDR3 contains 13 residues. V lost 1 base to trimming and J lost 7 bases, with 10 bases between them. Sequenced: memory CD4+ T cells from PBMCs. Subset in this sample: CD45RA-negative fraction. The chain carries TRBV28 and TRBJ2-5; possibly TRBD1 for D (7 bases). The TCR sequence derives from a man aged 18 to 29 in good health. Some clones in this sample may be carry-over from other donors' samples. In nucleotides, the CDR3 is TGTGCCAGCAGTTTATTTCAGGGGGGGACCCAGTACTTC. Its translation is CASSLFQGGTQYF.